This entry concerns a single T cell receptor (beta chain). The sample is drawn from a study of blood T cell repertoires in COVID-19. With V trimmed by 5 bases and J by 10 bases, 10 bases remained unmatched. The CDR3 runs to 14 residues. CDR1 and CDR2 from the germline V gene are MNHEY and SVGAGI. Produced via immunoSEQ multiplex PCR; TCRdb's table is partial and in-frame only. This sample has about 130,000 clones, with around 88% found just once. Two negative PCRs, clearance, or symptom resolution had been documented for recovered Cohort 3 donors. Sample: PBMCs or T cells enriched from blood (not recorded which). This TCR was sampled from a woman in her 50s who had recovered from COVID-19. The chain has TRBV6-5 and TRBJ1-4; TRBD1 aligns across 7 bases. The CDR3 DNA follows: TGTGCCAGCAGTCTCGGACAGGTTTCGGGAAAACTGTTTTTT. Its translation: CASSLGQVSGKLFF.